This T cell receptor beta chain is drawn from a study of sequential checkpoint blockade in melanoma. Sequencing used immunoSEQ multiplex PCR; TCRdb keeps in-frame clones, though not all of them. The table lists some 21,000 clones, 65% to 85% of them singletons, with around 10% in the top ten. The treatment: randomized to nivolumab then ipilimumab (arm A) or the reverse (arm B). V lost 5 bases to trimming and J lost 4 bases; unmatched junction nucleotides: 6. The CDR3 covers 14 residues. Germline loops: CDR1 MNHEY, CDR2 SMNVEV (reference sequence). This sequence joins TRBV27 and TRBJ1-2, with 8 positions matching TRBD1. The starting material was CD8+ T cells sorted from blood (inferred from file names), obtained from a patient given nivolumab and ipilimumab in sequence. This TCR came from a human donor with melanoma. CDR3 protein: CASSPRTGRYGYTF. Written as DNA, the CDR3 is TGTGCCAGCAGTCCCCGGACAGGGCGCTATGGCTACACCTTC.